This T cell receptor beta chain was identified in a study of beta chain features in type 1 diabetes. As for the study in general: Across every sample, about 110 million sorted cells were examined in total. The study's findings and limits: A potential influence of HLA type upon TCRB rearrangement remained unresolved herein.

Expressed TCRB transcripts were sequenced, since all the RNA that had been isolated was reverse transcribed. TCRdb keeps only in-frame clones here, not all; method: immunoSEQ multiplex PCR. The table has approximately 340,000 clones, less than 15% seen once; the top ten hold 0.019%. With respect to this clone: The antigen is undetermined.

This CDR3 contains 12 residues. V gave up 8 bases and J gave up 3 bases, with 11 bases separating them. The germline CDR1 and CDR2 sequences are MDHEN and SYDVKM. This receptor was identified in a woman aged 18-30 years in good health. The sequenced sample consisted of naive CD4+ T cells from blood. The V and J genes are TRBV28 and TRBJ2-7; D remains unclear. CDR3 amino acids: CASFNDNYEQYF. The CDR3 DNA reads TGTGCCAGCTTCAATGACAACTACGAGCAGTACTTC.